Presented here are 10 T cell receptor beta chains from one specimen sequenced in a study of glioma-infiltrating T cells after dendritic cell vaccination. The protocol was immunoSEQ multiplex PCR, while the TCRdb copy is restricted to in-frame clones and leaves out a portion. The table records around 96,000 clones, 79% of them present only once. The specimen was blood, collected before dendritic cell vaccination. All receptors come from a human donor with glioblastoma.

The genes are TRBV7-8 and TRBJ1-1; unclear D gene. The germline V gene encodes CDR1 SGHVS and CDR2 FQNEAQ. Trimming took 1 base from V and 8 from J, leaving 8 bases between them. The CDR3 is made up of 12 amino acids. The DNA of the CDR3 is TGTGCCAGCAGCTTAGTGGGCAGGGAAGCTTTCTTT. This translates into CASSLVGREAFF. The full variable domain, completed using reference TRBV7-8 and TRBJ1-1, is GAGVSQSPRYKVAKRGQDVALRCDPISGHVSLFWYQQALGQGPEFLTYFQNEAQLDKSGLPSDRFFAERPEGSVSTLKIQRTQQEDSAVYLCASSLVGREAFFGQGTRLTVV.

V gene TRBV5-4 combines with J gene TRBJ2-5, with D tentatively TRBD2 (6 bases). CDR3 size: 14 residues. CDR1 SGHNT and CDR2 YYREEE come from the germline V gene (reference sequence). V lost 6 bases and J lost 0, with 12 bases in between. The CDR3 sequence is CASIPGSNQETQYF. For the CDR3, the DNA is TGTGCCAGCATCCCCGGGAGCAACCAAGAGACCCAGTACTTC.

The chain has TRBV6-5 and TRBJ1-2; TRBD1 might be the D (5 bases). V lost 0 bases, J lost 0 bases, and 11 bases lay in between. From germline, CDR1 is MNHEY and CDR2 SVGAGI. This CDR3 has 16 residues. CDR3 nucleotide sequence: TGTGCCAGCAGTTACTCGCGTTCAGGGTCTAACTATGGCTACACCTTC. It codes for CASSYSRSGSNYGYTF.

The genes are TRBV28 and TRBJ1-1; D uncertain. The CDR3 totals 17 residues. V lost 6 bases to trimming and J lost 0 bases, with 20 bases between them. Germline CDR1 MDHEN, CDR2 SYDVKM. The CDR3 loop reads CASRTNTRIRLNTEAFF. DNA of the CDR3: TGTGCCAGCAGGACTAATACACGGATCCGATTGAACACTGAAGCTTTCTTT.

The table lists this clone with a few counts. J is TRBJ1-3 and V is TRBV10-3; D is perhaps TRBD1 (6 bases). The CDR3 runs 15 residues. The germline CDR1 and CDR2 sequences are ENHRY and SYGVKD. Trimming cost V 2 bases and J 1 base, with 9 bases left between them. The CDR3 region has the DNA TGTGCCATCAGTGAGGGCAGGGGTTCTGGAAACACCATATATTTT. It codes for CAISEGRGSGNTIYF.

This chain uses TRBV7-9 with TRBJ2-7; D ambiguous. The CDR3 is made up of 14 amino acids. Germline CDR1 reads SEHNR; CDR2 reads FQNEAQ (reference sequence). The ends were cut back, 1 base at V and 7 bases at J, with 14 bases in the middle. DNA of the CDR3: TGTGCCAGCAGCTTAGGATCGCTAGTCTGGGAGCAGTACTTC. It encodes CASSLGSLVWEQYF.

There are a few counts of this clone. CDR3 in DNA: TGTGCCAGCAGTGAAGTTATGGGCCTCAGGAATCAGCCCCAGCATTTT. As protein: CASSEVMGLRNQPQHF. The rearrangement links TRBV6-1 to TRBJ1-5; D is unresolved. Germline-derived CDR1 and CDR2 are MNHNS and SASEGT. Deletions cut 1 base from V and 4 bases from J, with 14 bases between. The CDR3 covers 16 residues.

In the case of this clone: Different DNA sequences within this sample yield the same CDR3. The rearrangement joins TRBV18 to TRBJ1-1; weak D call: TRBD1 (5 bases). The CDR3 has 13 amino acids. The germline CDR1 and CDR2 sequences are KGHSH and LQKENI. V dropped 4 bases and J dropped 3 bases, with 9 bases sitting between them. CDR3 loop: CASSQGRDTEAFF. CDR3 DNA: TGTGCCAGCTCACAGGGGAGGGACACTGAAGCTTTCTTT.

The chain is built from TRBV28 and TRBJ2-3, with 8 positions matching TRBD1. Germline loops: CDR1 MDHEN, CDR2 SYDVKM. The CDR3 runs 16 residues. V shed 3 bases, J shed 0 bases, and the junction held 5 bases outside the gene matches. CDR3 residues: CASSFGTGASTDTQYF. For the CDR3, the DNA is TGTGCCAGCAGTTTCGGGACAGGAGCTAGCACAGATACGCAGTATTTT.

The V call is TRBV6-4, the J call TRBJ1-5; 9 bases map to TRBD1. The V gene's germline CDR1 is MRHNA and CDR2 SNTAGT. Unmatched junction bases numbered 3, after V lost 3 bases and J lost 6 bases. This CDR3 comprises 14 residues. The CDR3 loop reads CASSEGTGPQPQHF. The CDR3 DNA sequence: TGTGCCAGCAGTGAGGGGACAGGGCCTCAGCCCCAGCATTTT.